The 19 T cell receptor beta chains given below trace back to one sample, sequenced in a study of blood T cells in healthy people across ages. Next came a second PCR, run for about 6 to 11 cycles, which used a sample-barcoded 5' primer along with a J-beta primer mix. TCRdb re-derived calls from the 5' RACE reads in MiXCR, one entry per CDR3 protein. The sample shows fewer than 2,000,000 distinct CDR3 sequences, 30% to 40% of them seen only once. The material sequenced was blood. All receptors come from a human donor in good health.

This clonotype came up a few times. The chain recombines TRBV20-1 with TRBJ2-5, with 8 bases lining up with TRBD2. V trimming: 0 bases; J trimming: 5 bases; junction bases outside the gene matches: 2. Germline loops: CDR1 DFQATT, CDR2 SNEGSKA (reference sequence). This CDR3 spans 13 amino acids. The CDR3 region is CSARDGTRETQYF. For the CDR3, the DNA is TGCAGTGCTAGAGACGGGACTAGGGAGACCCAGTACTTC.

The rearrangement joins TRBV27 to TRBJ2-3; the D is unclear. The CDR3 contains 15 residues. Trimming took off 3 bases at V and 0 bases at J, with 10 bases between the two ends. Germline-derived CDR1 and CDR2 are MNHEY and SMNVEV (reference sequence). The CDR3 reads CASSFSYGSTDTQYF. CDR3 bases: TGTGCCAGCAGTTTTAGTTATGGAAGCACAGATACGCAGTATTTT.

A note on this clonotype: Sequence at one end of the junction differs from germline and may be a read error. The V gene is TRBV28, the J gene TRBJ1-2, with TRBD1 matching 7 bases. The CDR3 runs to 14 residues. Per germline, CDR1 MDHEN and CDR2 SYDVKM. As DNA, the CDR3 is TGTGCCAGCAGTACCGGGACAGAAATTTATGGTTACACCTTC. Protein sequence: CASSTGTEIYGYTF.

The chain combines TRBV5-1 with TRBJ2-5; TRBD2 matches at 9 bases. The germline gives CDR1 SGHRS, CDR2 YFSETQ. Trimming at V came to 0 bases and at J to 1 base, leaving 4 bases not matched to a gene. This CDR3 comprises 16 residues. CDR3 in amino acids: CASSLALRGGQETQYF. CDR3 nucleotides: TGCGCCAGCAGCTTGGCCTTGCGGGGGGGCCAAGAGACCCAGTACTTC.

This rearrangement joins TRBV4-1 to TRBJ2-5, with D possibly being TRBD2 (6 bases). CDR1 MGHRA and CDR2 YSYEKL come from the germline V gene. This CDR3 comprises 16 residues. Trimming pared 2 bases from V and 4 bases from J, leaving 17 bases between. CDR3 residues: CASSQTFILARETQYF. The CDR3 DNA reads TGCGCCAGCAGCCAAACTTTTATCCTAGCGCGAGAGACCCAGTACTTC.

The rearrangement uses TRBV6-6 and TRBJ2-5, with 10 bases matching TRBD2. Germline V lookup: CDR1 MNHNY, CDR2 SVGAGI (reference sequence). The length of the CDR3 is 17 residues. With V trimmed by 2 bases and J by 11 bases, 17 bases remained unmatched. The CDR3 nucleotides are TGTGCCAGCAGTTACGTGGCTAGCGGGGGACTGAGCAATGAGCAGTACTTC. Protein product: CASSYVASGGLSNEQYF.

The chain uses TRBV3-1 and TRBJ2-3, with a possible D match to TRBD2 (6 bases). The V and J ends lost 3 bases and 9 bases respectively, with 13 bases between them. This CDR3 has 13 residues. Germline CDR1 is LGHDT and CDR2 is YNNKEL (reference sequence). The CDR3: CASSQQTSRTQYF. The CDR3 coding sequence is TGTGCCAGCAGCCAGCAGACTAGTCGGACGCAGTATTTT.

The genes are TRBV7-9 and TRBJ1-2; D ambiguous. In germline, CDR1 is SEHNR, CDR2 FQNEAQ (reference sequence). The CDR3 spans 12 residues. Trimming removed 0 bases from V and 12 bases from J, with 11 bases in between. Written as DNA, the CDR3 is TGTGCCAGCAGCTTAGCGCCGGCTATCGACACCTTC. Amino acids: CASSLAPAIDTF.

This clonotype was observed a handful of times. The V and J genes are TRBV20-1 and TRBJ2-7; D remains ambiguous. Germline V gene lookup returns CDR1 DFQATT and CDR2 SNEGSKA (reference sequence). Trimming shortened V by 0 bases and J by 0 bases, and 9 bases separated the two germline ends. The CDR3 spans 14 residues. Here the CDR3 reads CSARDQASSYEQYF. The CDR3 coding sequence is TGCAGTGCTAGAGATCAAGCTAGCTCCTACGAGCAGTACTTC.

The chain couples TRBV20-1 to TRBJ2-1, with TRBD2 identical over 9 bases. Unmatched junction bases numbered 6, after V lost 5 bases and J lost 4 bases. Germline-derived CDR1 and CDR2 are DFQATT and SNEGSKA (reference sequence). This CDR3 spans 14 amino acids. The CDR3 sequence: CSAPQRGDYNEQFF. CDR3 nucleotides: TGCAGTGCTCCTCAGCGGGGGGATTACAATGAGCAGTTCTTC.

This clonotype appeared a few times. The rearrangement uses TRBV5-1 and TRBJ1-2; D is ambiguous. The CDR3 length is 15 residues. Germline V CDR1 and CDR2: SGHRS, YFSETQ. The V and J ends lost 5 bases and 7 bases respectively, with 21 bases between them. The CDR3 DNA sequence: TGCGCCAGCAGTAGCGGCGGAGTACCAAGTTCTGGCTACACCTTC. Translated: CASSSGGVPSSGYTF.

This clonotype occurred once. At one of its ends the junction is not consistent with the germline gene, which may arise from a read error. The chain couples TRBV5-1 to TRBJ1-4; the D is unclear. In germline, CDR1 is SGHRS, CDR2 YFSETQ. The CDR3 has 15 residues. The chain's CDR3 is CASSLGTVISEKLFF. The DNA for the CDR3 is TGCGCCAGCAGTTTGGGAACGGTAATATCTGAAAAACTGTTTTTT.

This clonotype was counted a few times. V usage is TRBV6-6 and J usage is TRBJ1-2; D is uncertain. Trimming pared 0 bases from V and 3 bases from J, leaving 14 bases between. CDR3 length equals 16 residues. CDR1 and CDR2 (germline): MNHNY, SVGAGI (reference sequence). The CDR3 loop reads CASSYSGSDWDYGYTF. CDR3 bases: TGTGCCAGCAGTTACTCGGGGTCAGATTGGGACTATGGCTACACCTTC.

This clonotype was seen at least ten times. The CDR3: CATSKPGHPLEANYGYTF. In DNA form, the CDR3 reads TGTGCCACCAGCAAACCGGGACATCCTCTTGAGGCTAACTATGGCTACACCTTC. The chain links TRBV15 to TRBJ1-2; a weak D match, TRBD1 (6 bases). This CDR3 has 18 amino acids. Per germline, CDR1 LNHNV and CDR2 YYDKDF (reference sequence). Trimming pared 4 bases from V and 0 bases from J, leaving 21 bases between.

Comment on this clonotype: Compared with germline, one end of the junction differs, possibly owing to a read error. The rearrangement links TRBV28 to TRBJ2-5, with a possible D match to TRBD2 (5 bases). The CDR3 is 17 residues long. Germline-derived CDR1 and CDR2 are MDHEN and SYDVKM. The CDR3 DNA reads TGTGCCAGCAGTTCCCCCGAAGGACTCCCGTACCAAGAGACCCAGTGCTTC. Encoded protein: CASSSPEGLPYQETQCF.

V and J are TRBV28 and TRBJ2-7, with 7 positions matching TRBD1. This CDR3 is built from 16 residues. V lost 4 bases, J lost 1 base, and 10 bases stayed unmatched. Looked up from germline, CDR1 is MDHEN and CDR2 is SYDVKM. The CDR3 protein is CASSWDRQGSSYEQYF. The CDR3 DNA reads as TGTGCCAGCAGTTGGGACAGACAGGGTTCTTCCTACGAGCAGTACTTC.

The chain combines TRBV28 with TRBJ1-1; D may be TRBD1 (5 bases). Germline V gene lookup returns CDR1 MDHEN and CDR2 SYDVKM. The ends were cut back, 7 bases at V and 5 bases at J, with 17 bases in the middle. CDR3 size: 14 residues. Written as DNA, the CDR3 is TGTGCCAGCAAGGATGAAGGGGCTCGGACTGAAGCTTTCTTT. It specifies CASKDEGARTEAFF.

As concerns this clonotype: At one boundary the junction diverges from the germline segment, which might be a read error. This rearrangement joins TRBV7-6 to TRBJ2-3; 12 positions match TRBD2. This CDR3 region has 17 residues. Germline CDR1 reads SGHVS; CDR2 reads FNYEAQ. The CDR3 loop is CACSPRTSGDSTDTQYF. In nucleotides, the CDR3 is TGTGCCTGCAGCCCCCGGACTAGCGGGGATAGCACAGATACGCAGTATTTT.

The chain has TRBV19 and TRBJ2-7; D gene ambiguous. The CDR3 has 11 residues. Looked up from germline, CDR1 is LNHDA and CDR2 is SQIVND (reference sequence). The ends were cut back, 6 bases at V and 5 bases at J, with 8 bases in the middle. The CDR3 region has the DNA TGTGCCAGTAGGTCCGCGGACGAGCAGTACTTC. It specifies CASRSADEQYF.